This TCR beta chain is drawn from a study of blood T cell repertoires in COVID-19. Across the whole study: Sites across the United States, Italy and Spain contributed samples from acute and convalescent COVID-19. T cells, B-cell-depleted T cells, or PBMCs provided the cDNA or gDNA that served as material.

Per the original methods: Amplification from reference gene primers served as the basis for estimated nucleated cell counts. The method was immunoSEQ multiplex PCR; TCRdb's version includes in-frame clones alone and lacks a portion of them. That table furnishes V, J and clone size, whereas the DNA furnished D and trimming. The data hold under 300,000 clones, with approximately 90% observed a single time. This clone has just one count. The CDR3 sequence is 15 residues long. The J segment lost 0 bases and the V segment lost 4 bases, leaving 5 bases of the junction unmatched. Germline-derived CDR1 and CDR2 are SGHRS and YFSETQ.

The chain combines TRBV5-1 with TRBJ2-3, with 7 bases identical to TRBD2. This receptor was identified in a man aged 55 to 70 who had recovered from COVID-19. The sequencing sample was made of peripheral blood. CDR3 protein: CASSMTGGSTDTQYF. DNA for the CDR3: TGCGCCAGCAGCATGACGGGGGGAAGCACAGATACGCAGTATTTT.